This record covers a single TCR beta chain. There is no known antigen for this receptor. The sample holds no much larger clone one base away, and base qualities are not on file. The data belong to a study of identical twins (dated by TCRdb to between 2015 and 2016). Describing the broader study: The study deep-sequenced TCR alpha and beta repertoires from monozygotic twins, unrelated adults of various ages and cord blood to test whether fetal clonotypes persist. To rule out contamination, the twin experiments were replicated at different times with different library preparation protocols.

Preparation of the library involved 5' RACE. Reads for this sample came from an Illumina HiSeq 2000. A universal primer binding site was introduced by template switching, and a unique molecular identifier was present in the final cDNA, enabling accurate counting of TCR cDNA molecules. Specific primers in the conserved constant-segment region were used to synthesize first-strand cDNA for the TCR alpha and beta chains. Each cDNA library was double barcoded, with a SMART-Mk sample barcode plus Illumina barcodes, to control for contamination. TruSeq adapter sequences along with Illumina sample barcodes were introduced in two successive PCR steps. TCR alpha and beta cDNA libraries were sequenced on the Illumina HiSeq platform with custom primers. Regarding the original processing steps: Unique molecular identifiers were extracted from raw reads with MiGEC, and CDR3 positions were determined with MiXCR. For each individual, recombination models were inferred using an EM algorithm with the repgenHMM and IGoR tools. The tcR package in R was used for shared clonotype analysis, with sharing normalized by the product of cloneset sizes. To study raw recombination free of thymic and clonal selection effects, out-of-frame nonproductive sequences were analyzed. TCRdb reanalyzed the raw reads on its own, using fastp at Q25 for trimming and MiXCR for clone calling, and kept in-frame beta chains. Entries are consolidated by CDR3 protein sequence, retaining the most common genes and DNA. The V and J calls here are based on TCRdb, not the publication. The sample includes roughly 490,000 distinct CDR3 sequences, with roughly an eighth observed a single time. Jointly, the top ten make up more than 0.8% of the sample.

From the germline V gene, CDR1 is SQVTM and CDR2 is ANQGSEA. At the junction V is shortened by 6 bases and J by 2 bases; bases outside the gene matches: 13. Including the terminal cysteine and phenylalanine, the CDR3 comprises 18 residues. The DNA shown is the 54-base CDR3, in frame from base 1. All donors were healthy Caucasians. Three pairs of female monozygotic twins, all aged about 18 to 29 years, were included in the twin cohort. CD4+ and CD8+ T cell populations were isolated with positive isolation kits from Invitrogen. Summary of the overall study and its limitations: Zero-insertion analyses could be partly confounded by invariant T cells such as MAIT and iNKT, although diverse VJ usage argued against such confounding for most clonotypes. The excess sharing between twins in beta out-of-frame sequences was weaker because fewer shared sequences reduced the signal-to-noise ratio. Out-of-frame TCR alpha sequences shared between twins showed an excess of low generation-probability sequences compared with coincidental sharing between unrelated individuals. Recombination models systematically underestimated out-of-frame TCR alpha sharing in monozygotic twins but agreed with sharing between unrelated individuals. Because the same donors could not be followed over many years, the conclusions depended on cross-sectional statistical analysis. Fewer insertions were carried by abundant cord blood beta clonotypes; a weaker similar trend was observed in young adult naive repertoires, while no such trend was observed in memory repertoires.

The sample was also linked to a second study, of yellow fever vaccine responses in identical twins. Taken from the second paper: The authors reported that the T cell response to vaccination in identical twins appeared partly convergent and partly personalized. In identical twins, the study followed T cell clones that responded to the vaccine with precision.

This clonotype originated in a woman aged 18-29 years in good health. The V gene is TRBV29-1 and the J gene is TRBJ2-6, with 10 junctional bases fitting TRBD1. Sequencing was done on a sample of CD4+ T cells sorted from blood. The CDR3 amino acid sequence is: CSVGLTGGESPGANVLTF. The DNA sequence reads TGCAGCGTCGGCTTGACAGGGGGCGAGTCTCCTGGGGCCAACGTCCTGACTTTC. Joined to the reference TRBV29-1 and TRBJ2-6 proteins, this CDR3 gives the full variable domain: SAVISQKPSRDICQRGTSLTIQCQVDSQVTMMFWYRQQPGQSLTLIATANQGSEATYESGFVIDKFPISRPNLTFSTLTVSNMSPEDSSIYLCSVGLTGGESPGANVLTFGAGSRLTVL.